The present T cell receptor (beta chain) was sequenced within a study of T cell repertoires in cytomegalovirus infection. Turning to the study itself: Signatures in public TCR beta sequences pointed to both CMV infection and matching HLA type. Study-wide points: There were carriers of CMV plus the relevant HLA, and cumulative public TCR beta family frequency identified them. HLA-C-restricted CMV-specific TCR beta clonotypes were dominant in the ex vivo response.

Remarks on this clonotype: Its antigen remains unidentified.

V lost 5 bases to trimming and J lost 6 bases; unmatched junction nucleotides: 9. Germline CDR1 reads LNHDA; CDR2 reads SQIVND (reference sequence). The CDR3 consists of 14 residues. TCRdb reanalysed the reads using MiXCR and keeps one entry per CDR3 protein. This sample has around 740,000 distinct CDR3 sequences, with about 40% found just once. The sample taken for sequencing was PBMCs. The TCR sequence derives from a human donor in good health (CMV status not recorded). Some clones in this sample may be carry-over from other donors' samples. The chain uses TRBV19 and TRBJ2-7; 8 bases line up with TRBD1. This CDR3 is CASSSDRGVGEQYF. The CDR3 DNA reads TGTGCCAGTAGTTCAGACAGGGGCGTCGGCGAGCAGTACTTC.